The TCR beta chain under discussion was sequenced for a study of technical replicates of blood from several donors. Germline V gives CDR1 MNHEY, CDR2 SVGAGI. V dropped 6 bases and J dropped 10 bases, with 22 bases sitting between them. There are 15 residues in the CDR3. Measured with immunoSEQ multiplex PCR; TCRdb has only the in-frame clones, and not every one. The sample lists some 82,000 clones, almost 98% occurring once. The sequence came from a human donor in good health. J is TRBJ2-1 and V is TRBV6-5, with D maybe TRBD2 (6 bases). Sequencing was carried out using T cells isolated from PBMCs. The CDR3 sequence: CASRETGTVQWEQFF. As DNA, the CDR3 is TGTGCCAGCAGAGAAACCGGGACTGTACAATGGGAGCAGTTCTTC.